Presented here are 3 T cell receptor beta chains from one specimen sequenced in a study of monozygotic twins with inflammatory bowel disease. Each CDR3 protein gets one entry in TCRdb, which reprocessed the 5' RACE reads and gives no DNA. Its table lists 150,000 to 200,000 distinct CDR3 sequences. The sample was blood. These receptors originate from a human donor with ulcerative colitis or Crohn's disease, or a healthy co-twin of an affected twin (not recorded which).

The rearrangement links TRBV7-2 to TRBJ1-2; TCRdb's D gene call, TRBD1, goes unchecked for lack of DNA. Germline V lookup: CDR1 SGHTA, CDR2 FQGNSA. The CDR3 has 14 residues. The CDR3 spells CASTKQGAPYGYTF.

V gene TRBV7-9 combines with J gene TRBJ1-2; TCRdb's assignment of TRBD1 cannot be checked, as there is no DNA. The germline CDR1 and CDR2 sequences are SEHNR and FQNEAQ (reference sequence). The CDR3 is 14 residues long. The CDR3 spells CASSSDRGRNGYTF.

This chain uses TRBV6-2 or TRBV6-3 with TRBJ1-2; checking the TCRdb D call of TRBD1 is not possible without DNA. In germline, CDR1 is MNHEY, CDR2 SVGEGT. The CDR3 totals 17 residues. The CDR3 spells CASSYRDRVPVGYGYTF.